A single sample is the source of the 15 T cell receptor beta chains below, sequenced in a study of Graves' ophthalmopathy and Graves' hyperthyroidism. Amplification of the TCR beta CDR3 regions used RNA transcripts (as template). First-round RT-PCR used HTBI primers; second-round multiplex PCR followed. Each CDR3 protein gets one entry after TCRdb re-called the multiplex PCR reads with MiXCR. Seen here are hundreds of thousands of distinct CDR3 sequences, approximately 21% observed once, and the top ten hold more than 2.5%. Sequenced: peripheral blood. Receptors originate from a woman aged 18-35 years with stable Graves' hyperthyroidism.

In regard to this clonotype: The junction departs from the called germline gene at one end, perhaps through a read error. The rearrangement joins TRBV5-4 to TRBJ1-1; D uncertain. Germline lookup yields CDR1 SGHNT and CDR2 YYREEE (reference sequence). The CDR3 runs 12 residues. The CDR3 loop is CASSLWNTESFF. In DNA form, the CDR3 reads TGTGCCAGCAGCTTGTGGAACACTGAATCTTTCTTT.

This clonotype occurred many times. The rearrangement uses TRBV6-5 and TRBJ2-2; the D is unclear. The CDR3 has 16 residues. V was pared by 0 bases and J by 5 bases, with 13 bases between. Germline values: CDR1 MNHEY, CDR2 SVGAGI. CDR3 sequence reads: CASSYSITLMTGELFF. The CDR3 nucleotides are TGTGCCAGCAGTTACTCGATAACGCTTATGACCGGGGAGCTGTTTTTT.

This clonotype occurred many times. This chain connects TRBV7-2 to TRBJ2-7, with D tentatively TRBD1 (5 bases). Germline CDR1 and CDR2: SGHTA and FQGNSA. V lost 2 bases and J 5 bases, leaving 16 bases between the germline ends. The CDR3 length is 15 residues. Written as DNA, the CDR3 is TGTGCCAGCAGCTTAAGTCGGCAGGGAAATCACGAGCAGTACTTC. This encodes CASSLSRQGNHEQYF.

This clonotype appeared many times. V and J are TRBV7-3 and TRBJ2-3, with D possibly being TRBD1 or TRBD2 (7 bases each). This CDR3 region has 15 residues. Trimming shortened V by 5 bases and J by 4 bases, and 16 bases separated the two germline ends. CDR1 and CDR2 from the germline V gene are SGHTA and FQGTGA. CDR3 nucleotide sequence: TGTGCCAGCAGCCCCAGGGGGAGGGTGGCAGATACGCAGTATTTT. It encodes CASSPRGRVADTQYF.

This clonotype was detected many times. In nucleotides, the CDR3 is TGTGCCAGCAGCTCTAGCGACAGCGGACGGGAGCAGTACTTC. Translation: CASSSSDSGREQYF. The rearrangement uses TRBV7-3 and TRBJ2-7, with TRBD2 as a possible D gene (6 bases). Trimming took 4 bases from V and 7 from J, leaving 17 bases between them. Germline V CDR1 and CDR2: SGHTA, FQGTGA. This CDR3 has 14 amino acids. The whole variable domain, filled in from reference TRBV7-3 and TRBJ2-7, reads GAGVSQTPSNKVTEKGKYVELRCDPISGHTALYWYRQSLGQGPEFLIYFQGTGAADDSGLPNDRFFAVRPEGSVSTLKIQRTERGDSAVYLCASSSSDSGREQYFGPGTRLTVT.

This clonotype has a count of ten or more. This sequence joins TRBV20-1 and TRBJ2-7; a weak D match, TRBD1 (5 bases). CDR1 is DFQATT and CDR2 is SNEGSKA in the germline V gene (reference sequence). The CDR3 is 14 residues long. With 2 bases removed from V and 3 bases from J, the gap between germline ends came to 14 bases. The CDR3 bases are TGCAGTGCTAGACTCTGGCAGGGTATCTACGAGCAGTACTTC. Translating it yields CSARLWQGIYEQYF.

V and J are TRBV28 and TRBJ2-7; 7 nucleotides agree with TRBD1. CDR1 is MDHEN and CDR2 is SYDVKM in the germline V gene. The V and J ends lost 2 bases and 2 bases, in that order; junction bases with no gene match: 6. The length of the CDR3 is 15 residues. The CDR3 loop reads CASSLRTGGTYEQYF. The CDR3 region has the DNA TGTGCCAGCAGTTTAAGGACAGGAGGTACCTACGAGCAGTACTTC.

The gene calls are TRBV6-5 and TRBJ1-2; D is unresolved. CDR1 MNHEY and CDR2 SVGAGI come from the germline V gene. Trimming left V 0 bases short and J 8 bases short, with 16 bases between. CDR3 length: 15 residues. The CDR3 sequence: CASSYSKVGKDGYTF. CDR3 nucleotides: TGTGCCAGCAGTTACTCGAAGGTCGGGAAGGACGGCTACACCTTC.

The V call is TRBV30, the J call TRBJ1-5, with 7 bases matching TRBD1. Germline assignment: CDR1 GTSNPN and CDR2 SVGIG (reference sequence). This CDR3 spans 13 amino acids. V lost 4 bases to trimming and J lost 4 bases; unmatched junction nucleotides: 4. The CDR3 DNA is TGTGCCTGGAACAGGGGCTTTAATCAGCCCCAGCATTTT. Its translation: CAWNRGFNQPQHF. The full variable domain, with the rest looked up from reference TRBV30 and TRBJ1-5, is SQTIHQWPATLVQPVGSPLSLECTVEGTSNPNLYWYRQAAGRGLQLLFYSVGIGQISSEVPQNLSASRPQDRQFILSSKKLLLSDSGFYLCAWNRGFNQPQHFGDGTRLSIL.

This clonotype occurred a few times. Being one base from a much bigger clone, this may be a read error. This CDR3 is CASSLKGETKYF. The CDR3 nucleotides are TGTGCCAGCAGCTTAAAAGGGGAGACCAAGTACTTC. The rearrangement joins TRBV7-3 to TRBJ2-5; the D call may be TRBD1 or TRBD2 (5 bases each). The germline V gene has CDR1 SGHTA and CDR2 FQGTGA. The CDR3 has 12 residues.

This clonotype showed up many times. The rearrangement uses TRBV5-1 and TRBJ1-2; 10 bases map to TRBD1. The CDR3 runs to 13 residues. The V and J ends lost 4 bases and 7 bases, in that order; junction bases with no gene match: 4. Germline V lookup: CDR1 SGHRS, CDR2 YFSETQ. CDR3 bases: TGCGCCAGCAGCCCGGACAGGGGGGTTGGCTACACCTTC. It yields the protein CASSPDRGVGYTF. The variable domain in full, completed from reference TRBV5-1 and TRBJ1-2, reads KAGVTQTPRYLIKTRGQQVTLSCSPISGHRSVSWYQQTPGQGLQFLFEYFSETQRNKGNFPGRFSGRQFSNSRSEMNVSTLELGDSALYLCASSPDRGVGYTFGSGTRLTVV.

This clonotype was counted many times. The chain links TRBV19 to TRBJ1-1; D remains ambiguous. The CDR3 extends over 15 amino acids. V lost 6 bases to trimming and J lost 4 bases, with 18 bases between them. Germline lookup yields CDR1 LNHDA and CDR2 SQIVND (reference sequence). The CDR3, as DNA: TGTGCCAGTAGACCAGGTGGCTTCAGTCCCACTGAAGCTTTCTTT. Its translation is CASRPGGFSPTEAFF.

This clonotype has ten or more counts. The chain carries TRBV7-8 and TRBJ1-2; D is possibly TRBD1 (5 bases). This CDR3 contains 14 residues. In germline, CDR1 is SGHVS, CDR2 FQNEAQ. V lost 1 base and J 3 bases, leaving 9 bases between the germline ends. CDR3 amino acids: CASSLVGVDYGYTF. The CDR3 bases are TGTGCCAGCAGCTTAGTAGGGGTGGACTATGGCTACACCTTC.

In its sample, this clonotype was seen many times. The V gene is TRBV12-3 or TRBV12-4, the J gene TRBJ1-5; a weak D match, TRBD1 (5 bases). Deletions cut 3 bases from V and 7 bases from J, with 13 bases between. The CDR3 is made up of 14 amino acids. Here the CDR3 DNA reads TGTGCCAGCAGTTTTCAGGGTGGGCGGCAGCCCCAGCATTTT. This codes for CASSFQGGRQPQHF.

This clonotype was seen many times. The chain has TRBV5-1 and TRBJ2-7, with D perhaps matching TRBD1 (6 bases). Trimming took 0 bases from V and 3 from J, leaving 16 bases between them. The germline gives CDR1 SGHRS, CDR2 YFSETQ. This CDR3 has 16 residues. Here the CDR3 reads CASSLVRGHKGYEQYF. CDR3 nucleotide sequence: TGCGCCAGCAGCTTGGTCCGGGGACATAAAGGCTACGAGCAGTACTTC.